This TCR beta chain is from a study of T cell changes during pregnancy in multiple sclerosis. In this sample, this clone turned up once. One end of the junction varies from germline; a read error may be responsible. This CDR3 has 11 residues. Germline loops: CDR1 SGHDT, CDR2 YYEEEE. TCRdb's table, derived via immunoSEQ multiplex PCR, lists solely in-frame clones and lacks some. The repertoire has fewer than 70,000 clones, around 92% of them found once; the top ten carry roughly 3%. This chain joins TRBV5-6 and TRBJ2-7; TRBD2 might be the D (6 bases). The clonotype was recovered from a female donor in good health, enrolled as a control in a pregnancy study. The sample consisted of peripheral blood, taken in the second trimester of pregnancy. CDR3 in amino acids: CASSSGTGSHF. CDR3 in DNA: TGTGCCAGCAGCTCAGGGACTGGTAGTCACTTC. Together with reference TRBV5-6 and TRBJ2-7, the CDR3 gives the full variable domain: DAGVTQSPTHLIKTRGQQVTLRCSPKSGHDTVSWYQQALGQGPQFIFQYYEEEERQRGNFPDRFSGHQFPNYSSELNVNALLLGDSALYLCASSSGTGSHFGPGTRLTVT.